Listed below are T cell receptor beta chains from one sample, sequenced in a study of blood T cell repertoires in COVID-19. Repertoires were generated with immunoSEQ multiplex PCR, while TCRdb's copy carries only in-frame clones and drops some. The sample lists over 300,000 clones; about 90% were seen once. The specimen sequenced was peripheral blood. The receptors were sampled from a man aged 18 to 30 who had recovered from COVID-19. Both conserved end residues are part of each CDR3. The order of the fields is D gene, V gene, J gene, CDR3 length, clone size, CDR3 protein, CDR3 DNA. D genes are given only for firm matches. Part of the rows lack a size; the others show once, few, many or a class for expanded clones.

TRBD1	TRBV7-8	TRBJ1-1	11	NA	CASSLGQGSFF	TGTGCCAGCAGCCTAGGACAGGGTTCATTCTTT
TRBD1	TRBV27	TRBJ1-1	14	NA	CASSLQGASTEAFF	TGTGCCAGCAGTTTACAGGGGGCGAGCACTGAAGCTTTCTTT
NA	TRBV4-1	TRBJ1-2	12	NA	CASSTGNYGYTF	TGCGCCAGCTCCACAGGGAACTATGGCTACACCTTC
TRBD2	TRBV11-2	TRBJ2-1	14	once	CASSAPGLAGAGFF	TGTGCCAGCAGCGCACCGGGACTAGCGGGGGCTGGGTTCTTC
NA	TRBV5-4	TRBJ1-1	16	NA	CASSLLGNRFNTEAFF	TGTGCCAGCAGCTTGTTAGGGAACAGGTTTAACACTGAAGCTTTCTTT
NA	TRBV3-1/TRBV3-2	TRBJ2-7	16	NA	CASSQDLTEYSYEQYF	TGTGCCAGCAGCCAAGACCTGACTGAGTACTCCTACGAGCAGTACTTC
NA	TRBV12-3/TRBV12-4	TRBJ2-7	12	NA	CASSFISYEQYF	TGTGCCAGCAGTTTCATCTCCTACGAGCAGTACTTC
TRBD1	TRBV5-4	TRBJ2-2	17	NA	CASSFTGQGPATGELFF	TGTGCCAGCAGCTTTACGGGACAGGGCCCTGCCACCGGGGAGCTGTTTTTT
TRBD1	TRBV24-1	TRBJ2-7	14	NA	CATIQGQGIPEQYF	TGTGCCACTATCCAGGGACAGGGGATTCCCGAGCAGTACTTC
NA	TRBV18	TRBJ2-3	14	NA	CASSPPGNTDTQYF	TGTGCCAGCTCACCTCCCGGGAACACAGATACGCAGTATTTT
NA	TRBV9	TRBJ1-1	14	once	CASSPTTANTEAFF	TGTGCCAGCAGCCCGACGACAGCGAACACTGAAGCTTTCTTT
NA	TRBV11-2	TRBJ2-2	15	NA	CASSSPGTHTGELFF	TGTGCCAGCAGCTCGCCCGGGACACACACCGGGGAGCTGTTTTTT
NA	TRBV5-6	TRBJ2-7	13	NA	CASSLTRAGEQYF	TGTGCCAGCAGCTTAACGAGGGCCGGCGAGCAGTACTTC
NA	TRBV4-1	TRBJ1-5	16	NA	CASSQDRVTGNQPQHF	TGCGCCAGCAGCCAAGATAGAGTAACTGGCAATCAGCCCCAGCATTTT
NA	TRBV6-5	TRBJ2-7	13	NA	CASSFRDSYEQYF	TGTGCCAGCAGTTTCAGGGACTCCTACGAGCAGTACTTC
TRBD1	TRBV19	TRBJ1-3	16	NA	CATQGPGTATGNTIYF	TGTGCCACCCAAGGTCCCGGGACAGCCACTGGAAACACCATATATTTT
NA	TRBV5-4	TRBJ2-7	14	NA	CASSGTPQPYEQYF	TGTGCCAGCAGCGGGACACCTCAACCCTACGAGCAGTACTTC
NA	TRBV27	TRBJ1-4	14	NA	CASSLGQTNEKLFF	TGTGCCAGCAGTTTAGGCCAGACTAATGAAAAACTGTTTTTT
NA	TRBV5-1	TRBJ1-1	15	NA	CASSLAGVMNTEAFF	TGCGCCAGCAGCTTGGCGGGGGTAATGAACACTGAAGCTTTCTTT
NA	TRBV9	TRBJ2-7	15	NA	CASSEGGTPEEGQYF	TGTGCCAGCAGCGAAGGTGGGACACCGGAAGAGGGGCAGTACTTC
TRBD2	TRBV10-3	TRBJ2-3	16	NA	CAISELASGSTDTQYF	TGTGCCATCAGTGAGTTGGCTAGCGGGAGTACAGATACGCAGTATTTT
TRBD1	TRBV25-1	TRBJ1-1	13	NA	CASSGGTATEAFF	TGTGCCAGCAGTGGTGGGACAGCCACTGAAGCTTTCTTT
TRBD2	TRBV5-4	TRBJ2-1	16	NA	CASSLDSGSSYNEQFF	TGTGCCAGCAGCTTGGATAGCGGGAGCTCCTACAATGAGCAGTTCTTC
NA	TRBV7-2	TRBJ1-1	17	few	CASSSFLTERMNTEAFF	TGTGCCAGCAGCTCCTTCCTGACAGAACGCATGAACACTGAAGCTTTCTTT
NA	TRBV7-2	TRBJ1-4	14	NA	CASSGGAGAKKLFF	TGTGCCAGCAGTGGGGGGGCAGGGGCTAAAAAACTGTTTTTT
NA	TRBV15	TRBJ1-2	17	NA	CATSRDLITGRGDGYTF	TGTGCCACCAGCAGAGATCTCATAACAGGCCGAGGCGATGGCTACACCTTC
TRBD1	TRBV14	TRBJ1-3	14	NA	CASSQEDRVNTIYF	TGTGCCAGCAGCCAAGAAGACAGGGTGAACACCATATATTTT
NA	TRBV27	TRBJ1-1	13	NA	CASSFRGNTEAFF	TGTGCCAGCAGTTTCAGGGGGAACACTGAAGCTTTCTTT
NA	TRBV6-6	TRBJ2-1	13	once	CASIGQNRGEQFF	TGTGCCAGCATAGGCCAAAACCGAGGTGAGCAGTTCTTC
NA	TRBV30	TRBJ1-6	16	NA	CAWSFTGSSYNSPLHF	TGTGCCTGGAGTTTTACAGGGAGCTCCTATAATTCACCCCTCCACTTT
TRBD2	TRBV2	TRBJ2-3	18	once	CASSGSLAGGPDTDTQYF	TGTGCCAGCAGTGGATCCCTGGCGGGAGGGCCAGACACAGATACGCAGTATTTT
NA	TRBV6-6	TRBJ2-3	12	NA	CASKGGADTQYF	TGTGCCAGCAAAGGGGGGGCAGATACGCAGTATTTT
TRBD1	TRBV11-2	TRBJ1-4	16	NA	CASSLDRVTTGGKLFF	TGTGCCAGCAGCTTAGATCGCGTGACGACAGGGGGAAAACTGTTTTTT
NA	TRBV6-5	TRBJ1-1	14	NA	CASSYGGADTEAFF	TGTGCCAGCAGTTACGGGGGGGCAGACACTGAAGCTTTCTTT
NA	TRBV18	TRBJ2-7	12	NA	CASLGPSYEQYF	TGTGCCAGCTTGGGGCCATCCTACGAGCAGTACTTC
NA	TRBV27	TRBJ1-2	15	NA	CASSSRGGLGYGYTF	TGTGCCAGCAGTTCACGGGGGGGGTTGGGCTATGGCTACACCTTC
NA	TRBV18	TRBJ1-4	15	NA	CASSREQGTNEKLFF	TGTGCCAGCTCACGGGAACAGGGAACGAATGAAAAACTGTTTTTT
TRBD2	TRBV19	TRBJ2-1	16	NA	CASSTRTSGSFNEQFF	TGTGCCAGTAGTACCCGCACTAGCGGGAGCTTCAATGAGCAGTTCTTC
NA	TRBV9	TRBJ2-1	15	NA	CASSVEEAEYNEQFF	TGTGCCAGCAGCGTAGAAGAAGCGGAATACAATGAGCAGTTCTTC
TRBD1	TRBV30	TRBJ1-2	11	NA	CAGRQGDGYTF	TGTGCCGGACGACAGGGTGATGGCTACACCTTC
TRBD2	TRBV10-2	TRBJ2-7	14	NA	CASNGGTSSYEQYF	TGCGCCAGTAATGGTGGGACTAGCAGCTACGAGCAGTACTTC